These 31 T cell receptor beta chains were sequenced from one sample in a study of long-term antiretroviral therapy in people with HIV. Researchers ran immunoSEQ v3.0 at survey level. Clones were sequenced by immunoSEQ multiplex PCR, and TCRdb holds only the in-frame ones, with some missing. The sample has about 38,000 clones; approximately 79% are singletons. Sequenced here: unsorted PBMCs, sampled 1.5 years after starting antiretroviral therapy. The receptors come from a man aged 18 to 30 with HIV.

The chain is built from TRBV5-8 and TRBJ2-1; 7 bases line up with TRBD1. Germline CDR1 reads SGHTS; CDR2 reads YDEGEE. The CDR3 totals 14 residues. After removal of 3 bases from V and 8 bases from J, the junction contained 8 bases not matched to a gene. The CDR3 sequence: CASSSDRVIDEQFF. CDR3 sequence (DNA): TGTGCCAGCAGCTCCGACAGGGTTATCGATGAGCAGTTCTTC.

The chain is built from TRBV28 and TRBJ2-2; 8 bases agree with TRBD1. With 6 bases clipped from V and 5 bases from J, the junction kept 8 bases outside the gene matches. There are 15 residues in the CDR3. CDR1 and CDR2 (germline): MDHEN, SYDVKM. The CDR3 bases are TGTGCCAGCAGCCCGAGGACAGGGTTAACCGGGGAGCTGTTTTTT. As protein: CASSPRTGLTGELFF.

The V call is TRBV27, the J call TRBJ2-7, with a tentative D call TRBD1 (6 bases). V was trimmed by 2 bases and J by 6 bases, leaving 14 bases between them. CDR3 length: 14 amino acids. Germline assignment: CDR1 MNHEY and CDR2 SMNVEV (reference sequence). The CDR3 bases are TGTGCCAGCAGTTTAGGGGACACGGTCCTCGAGCAGTACTTC. The encoded protein is CASSLGDTVLEQYF.

The CDR3 DNA reads TGTGCCAGCTCCCGTTCATACAATGAGCAGTTCTTC. This codes for CASSRSYNEQFF. The rearrangement joins TRBV18 to TRBJ2-1; D unresolved. V shed 6 bases and J shed 4 bases, with 7 bases lying between them. The CDR3 runs 12 residues. From germline, CDR1 is KGHSH and CDR2 LQKENI.

This clone has more than one count but fewer than ten. The CDR3 nucleotides read TGCGCCAGCAGCCAGGCCGGGGGTGAGCAGTACTTC. This encodes CASSQAGGEQYF. V is TRBV4-3 and J is TRBJ2-7, with D possibly TRBD2 on 6 matching bases. The germline CDR1 and CDR2 sequences are LGHNA and YSLEER. The CDR3 totals 12 residues. Between the trimmed V and J ends, which lost 3 bases and 7 bases, there was a span of 10 bases.

This clone was counted between two and nine times. This chain uses TRBV28 with TRBJ1-2; D gene ambiguous. Trimming stripped 4 bases from V and 4 bases from J, with 1 base between. The CDR3 length is 10 residues. Germline loops: CDR1 MDHEN, CDR2 SYDVKM. The CDR3 DNA reads TGTGCCAGCAGTTCCTATGGCTACACCTTC. Its translation: CASSSYGYTF.

The rearrangement uses TRBV27 and TRBJ2-7, with D tentatively TRBD2 (6 bases). The CDR3 length is 14 residues. The germline CDR1 and CDR2 sequences are MNHEY and SMNVEV (reference sequence). Trimming took 2 bases from V and 1 from J, leaving 9 bases between them. The CDR3 reads CASSLAGPSYEQYF. The CDR3, as DNA: TGTGCCAGCAGTTTAGCGGGACCATCCTACGAGCAGTACTTC.

This chain joins TRBV29-1 and TRBJ1-2; a weak D match, TRBD1 (5 bases). The CDR3 sequence is 10 residues long. The germline V gene encodes CDR1 SQVTM and CDR2 ANQGSEA. Deletions cut 7 bases from V and 7 bases from J, with 10 bases between. The CDR3 DNA reads TGCAGCGCCAAGGGGCTTGGCTACACCTTC. Protein: CSAKGLGYTF.

This chain connects TRBV28 to TRBJ2-1; no firm D call. Germline lookup yields CDR1 MDHEN and CDR2 SYDVKM. The CDR3 contains 12 residues. Between the trimmed V and J ends, which lost 3 bases and 9 bases, there was a span of 9 bases. The CDR3 reads CASSLVLGEQFF. CDR3 nucleotide sequence: TGTGCCAGCAGTTTGGTATTGGGTGAGCAGTTCTTC.

With regard to this clone: Germline is not matched at one junction end, which may reflect a read error. This chain uses TRBV2 with TRBJ2-1; 8 positions match TRBD1. The length of the CDR3 is 15 residues. The germline V gene has CDR1 SNHLY and CDR2 FYNNEI. The CDR3 sequence: CASSEDRGGNNEQFF. DNA for the CDR3: TGTGCCAGCAGCGAAGACAGGGGAGGTAACAATGAGCAGTTCTTC.

The rearrangement links TRBV5-1 to TRBJ1-2; D remains ambiguous. Trimming cost V 3 bases and J 1 base, with 13 bases left between them. This CDR3 region has 15 residues. Germline lookup yields CDR1 SGHRS and CDR2 YFSETQ. The CDR3 DNA reads as TGCGCCAGCAGCTCGGGAAGCCCCATTAACTATGGCTACACCTTC. This gives the protein CASSSGSPINYGYTF.

The chain links TRBV19 to TRBJ1-1, with D hard to call. CDR1 is LNHDA, CDR2 SQIVND, per germline (reference sequence). The CDR3 length is 16 residues. Trimming pared 3 bases from V and 1 base from J, leaving 15 bases between. The CDR3 region is CASSIMSLSPNTEAFF. The CDR3 nucleotides read TGTGCCAGTAGTATCATGTCCCTTTCGCCGAACACTGAAGCTTTCTTT.

The genes are TRBV4-3 and TRBJ1-4, with D maybe TRBD1 (5 bases). V lost 1 base and J lost 5, with 11 bases in between. CDR1 and CDR2 from the germline V gene are LGHNA and YSLEER. The CDR3 totals 15 residues. Here the CDR3 DNA reads TGCGCCAGCAGCCAAGTATTTCGACAGAATGAAAAACTGTTTTTT. This codes for CASSQVFRQNEKLFF.

This clone was picked up a small number of times. The chain carries TRBV28 and TRBJ1-2, with D possibly TRBD1 on 6 matching bases. Trimming stripped 3 bases from V and 1 base from J, with 9 bases between. The V gene's germline CDR1 is MDHEN and CDR2 SYDVKM. The CDR3 sequence is 14 residues long. CDR3 sequence (DNA): TGTGCCAGCAGTTTGGACAGCCTTAACTATGGCTACACCTTC. Residues: CASSLDSLNYGYTF.

The V and J genes are TRBV28 and TRBJ1-5; tentative D call: TRBD1 (6 bases). The germline V gene has CDR1 MDHEN and CDR2 SYDVKM. The CDR3 contains 16 residues. The V gene lost 8 bases and the J gene lost 1 base, with 18 bases spanning the gap. The CDR3 DNA sequence: TGTGCCAGCCCTCCCTCCCGGGGGGCGAGCAATCAGCCCCAGCATTTT. Protein sequence: CASPPSRGASNQPQHF.

The chain is built from TRBV10-1 and TRBJ2-7; D gene ambiguous. With 2 bases removed from V and 6 bases from J, the gap between germline ends came to 8 bases. The CDR3 loop spans 12 amino acids. CDR1 is WNHNN, CDR2 SYGVQD, per germline (reference sequence). Written as DNA, the CDR3 is TGCGCCAGCAGTGAGAACGTGGGCGAGCAGTACTTC. This translates into CASSENVGEQYF.

The chain recombines TRBV18 with TRBJ2-7, with TRBD1 identical over 9 bases. Germline lookup yields CDR1 KGHSH and CDR2 LQKENI. The V segment lost 3 bases and the J segment 6 bases; nucleotides outside the gene matches: 6. CDR3 size: 14 residues. The CDR3 DNA reads as TGTGCCAGCTCACCCGGGACAGGGATCGGCGAGCAGTACTTC. It translates to CASSPGTGIGEQYF.

The CDR3 DNA reads TGTGCCAGCAGCACCGGGACTAGCGGGAGTCCCTCCTACGAGCAGTACTTC. Encoded protein: CASSTGTSGSPSYEQYF. The chain links TRBV14 to TRBJ2-7, with 14 bases that match TRBD2. Per germline, CDR1 SGHDN and CDR2 FVKESK. Unmatched junction bases numbered 6, after V lost 5 bases and J lost 0 bases. The length of the CDR3 is 17 residues.

The V and J genes are TRBV5-1 and TRBJ2-7; D gene uncertain. Germline CDR1 reads SGHRS; CDR2 reads YFSETQ. Trimming stripped 6 bases from V and 0 bases from J, with 7 bases between. The CDR3 has 12 amino acids. The CDR3 sequence: CASTLSSYEQYF. CDR3 nucleotide sequence: TGCGCCAGCACGTTGAGCTCCTACGAGCAGTACTTC.

This clone has just a few counts. This sequence joins TRBV4-3 and TRBJ1-1; D uncertain. Trimming cost V 0 bases and J 1 base, with 6 bases left between them. This CDR3 comprises 14 residues. Germline V gene lookup returns CDR1 LGHNA and CDR2 YSLEER. The DNA of the CDR3 is TGCGCCAGCAGCCAAGATTACACGAACACTGAAGCTTTCTTT. This gives the protein CASSQDYTNTEAFF.

The chain links TRBV4-3 to TRBJ2-3, with 14 nucleotides matching TRBD2. The CDR3 loop spans 16 amino acids. Germline V gene data show CDR1 as LGHNA and CDR2 as YSLEER. The trim removed 2 bases at V and 8 bases at J, leaving 6 bases unmatched. The chain's CDR3 is CASSQSTSGRAGTQYF. The CDR3 nucleotides are TGCGCCAGCAGCCAATCGACTAGCGGGAGGGCAGGTACGCAGTATTTT.

The gene calls are TRBV5-4 and TRBJ2-1, with D tentatively TRBD2 (6 bases). The CDR3 loop spans 16 amino acids. Trimming removed 4 bases from V and 0 bases from J, with 14 bases in between. Germline CDR1 and CDR2: SGHNT and YYREEE (reference sequence). The DNA for the CDR3 is TGTGCCAGCAGCACCGGGACTTTTTCCTCCTACAATGAGCAGTTCTTC. It codes for CASSTGTFSSYNEQFF.

The chain uses TRBV4-3 and TRBJ1-1; TRBD1 might be the D (5 bases). The CDR3 totals 14 residues. V was shortened by 3 bases and J by 1 base, with 9 bases between the two germline ends. CDR1 and CDR2 (germline): LGHNA, YSLEER. This CDR3 is CASSHGTANTEAFF. In nucleotides, the CDR3 is TGCGCCAGCAGCCATGGGACGGCGAACACTGAAGCTTTCTTT.

The gene calls are TRBV7-9 and TRBJ2-1; D is possibly TRBD1 or TRBD2 (5 bases each). Germline V CDR1 and CDR2: SEHNR, FQNEAQ (reference sequence). This CDR3 has 15 residues. Trimming took off 6 bases at V and 8 bases at J, with 20 bases between the two ends. The CDR3 spells CASRPPGPLGDEQFF. The CDR3 DNA sequence: TGTGCCAGCAGGCCTCCGGGGCCATTGGGCGATGAGCAGTTCTTC.

This rearrangement joins TRBV27 to TRBJ1-5; D gene uncertain. Germline CDR1 and CDR2: MNHEY and SMNVEV (reference sequence). Trimming left V 5 bases short and J 9 bases short, with 14 bases between. This CDR3 comprises 13 residues. The CDR3 loop reads CASSPFRNSPQHF. As DNA, the CDR3 is TGTGCCAGCAGTCCCTTCCGTAATTCGCCCCAGCATTTT.

The table lists this clone with a few counts. The chain has TRBV27 and TRBJ2-7; D might be TRBD2 (5 bases). V gave up 7 bases and J gave up 6 bases, with 7 bases separating them. CDR1 MNHEY and CDR2 SMNVEV come from the germline V gene (reference sequence). The CDR3 extends over 10 amino acids. The CDR3 DNA reads TGTGCCAGCAACGGGGTCGAGCAGTACTTC. This sequence encodes CASNGVEQYF.

This clone was observed a handful of times. The CDR3 nucleotides read TGCGCCAGCGGGTGGGACGGGGTTAGGGATGGCTACACCTTC. Encoded protein: CASGWDGVRDGYTF. The gene calls are TRBV10-1 and TRBJ1-2; possible D gene TRBD1, 5 bases. Trimming pared 8 bases from V and 6 bases from J, leaving 19 bases between. Per the germline V gene, CDR1 is WNHNN and CDR2 is SYGVQD (reference sequence). The CDR3 runs 14 residues.

The rearrangement joins TRBV28 to TRBJ1-3, with a tentative D call TRBD1 (5 bases). Trimming stripped 3 bases from V and 0 bases from J, with 9 bases between. CDR1 is MDHEN and CDR2 is SYDVKM in the germline V gene. The CDR3 has 15 amino acids. As DNA, the CDR3 is TGTGCCAGCAGTTTTGACAGCCGCTCTGGAAACACCATATATTTT. Residues: CASSFDSRSGNTIYF.

Here the CDR3 DNA reads TGTGCCTGGAGTGTACTAAGGGCTAATGAAAAACTGTTTTTT. It yields the protein CAWSVLRANEKLFF. The chain is built from TRBV30 and TRBJ1-4, with D unresolved. Germline V gene data show CDR1 as GTSNPN and CDR2 as SVGIG (reference sequence). This CDR3 is 14 amino acids long. The V end was cut by 0 bases, the J end by 3 bases, with 8 bases between.

The chain couples TRBV5-6 to TRBJ1-2, with a possible D match to TRBD1 (5 bases). The CDR3 has 13 residues. V lost 6 bases to trimming and J lost 6 bases, with 15 bases between them. Germline-derived CDR1 and CDR2 are SGHDT and YYEEEE. DNA of the CDR3: TGTGCCAGCAACCCTTGGGGGTTGGATGGCTACACCTTC. Protein: CASNPWGLDGYTF.

This clone was found a few times. V and J are TRBV29-1 and TRBJ2-2, with TRBD1 as a possible D gene (5 bases). With 0 bases removed from V and 2 bases from J, the gap between germline ends came to 16 bases. There are 17 residues in the CDR3. Germline V gene sequence: CDR1 SQVTM, CDR2 ANQGSEA. CDR3 in amino acids: CSVEDIGVGFNTGELFF. In DNA form, the CDR3 reads TGCAGCGTTGAAGACATAGGGGTGGGATTTAACACCGGGGAGCTGTTTTTT.